This is a list of T cell receptor beta chains from one sample in a study of blood T cell repertoires in COVID-19. Profiled with immunoSEQ multiplex PCR; TCRdb holds only in-frame clones, not every one. This sample has about 380,000 clones; about 90% occur once, and the top ten carry 6.5% to 7%. Sequences were obtained from peripheral blood. The receptors were sampled from a man between 18 and 35 years old with active or convalescent COVID-19. Both conserved end residues are part of each CDR3. The order of the fields is V gene, clone size, J gene, D gene, CDR3 length, CDR3 DNA, CDR3 protein. The D gene is left open where the match is weak. The size field is filled for only some rows; it gives once, few, many or a size class.

TRBV3-1/TRBV3-2	NA	TRBJ1-1	NA	12	TGTGCCAGCAGCCAAGTTCCTAGTGAAGCTTTCTTT	CASSQVPSEAFF
TRBV3-1/TRBV3-2	NA	TRBJ2-2	NA	15	TGTGCCAGCAGCCGGTACTCCGGAGACACCGGGGAGCTGTTTTTT	CASSRYSGDTGELFF
TRBV2	NA	TRBJ1-2	NA	14	TGTGCCAGCAGTGAAGATCAGGGCTACTATGGCTACACCTTC	CASSEDQGYYGYTF
TRBV9	NA	TRBJ1-3	NA	17	TGTGCCAGCAGCGTTTCACACATGGTCCTCTCTGGAAACACCATATATTTT	CASSVSHMVLSGNTIYF
TRBV12-3/TRBV12-4	NA	TRBJ2-7	TRBD1	13	TGTGCCAGCAGTTACAGGGGCTCCTACGAGCAGTACTTC	CASSYRGSYEQYF
TRBV14	NA	TRBJ2-4	TRBD1	15	TGTGCCAGCAGCCAAGGACAGGGGGCCGAAAACATTCAGTACTTC	CASSQGQGAENIQYF
TRBV28	NA	TRBJ1-1	TRBD1	14	TGTGCCAGCAACGAACAGGGGATGAACACTGAAGCTTTCTTT	CASNEQGMNTEAFF
TRBV28	once	TRBJ1-5	TRBD1	14	TGTGCCAGCAGTACCAGGACAGGAGATCAGCCCCAGCATTTT	CASSTRTGDQPQHF
TRBV12-5	NA	TRBJ1-2	NA	16	TGTGCTAGTGGTTTGTTCAGCCAACGGGGTTACTATGGCTACACCTTC	CASGLFSQRGYYGYTF
TRBV12-3/TRBV12-4	NA	TRBJ1-5	NA	13	TGTGCCAGCAGTTCCCAAGGGGCACAGCCCCAGCATTTT	CASSSQGAQPQHF
TRBV6-5	NA	TRBJ1-2	TRBD1	13	TGTGCCAGCAGTATAACAGGGGGCGGTGGCTACACCTTC	CASSITGGGGYTF
TRBV14	NA	TRBJ2-1	TRBD2	16	TGTGCCAGCAGCCACGCCAGACTAGCGGATTACAATGAGCAGTTCTTC	CASSHARLADYNEQFF
TRBV4-2	NA	TRBJ1-2	NA	15	TGTGCCAGCAGCCGAACAGACGGGGTTAACTATGGCTACACCTTC	CASSRTDGVNYGYTF
TRBV6-6	NA	TRBJ2-2	NA	12	TGTGCCAGCAGTTCCACGGGGGGCCCCCTGTTTTTT	CASSSTGGPLFF
TRBV3-1/TRBV3-2	once	TRBJ1-1	NA	16	TGTGCCAGCAGCCAAGAAGGTTTTGGGGCGAACACTGAAGCTTTCTTT	CASSQEGFGANTEAFF
TRBV3-1/TRBV3-2	NA	TRBJ2-2	NA	14	TGTGCCAGCAGCCAGCGAGCGGGCCAAGGGGAGCTGTTTTTT	CASSQRAGQGELFF
TRBV28	NA	TRBJ2-2	NA	12	TGTGCCAGCAGTTTCCGGGCCGGGGAGCTGTTTTTT	CASSFRAGELFF
TRBV24-1	NA	TRBJ1-5	TRBD1	17	TGTGCCACCAGTGATTCGGAACAGGGGGTGCGCAATCAGCCCCAGCATTTT	CATSDSEQGVRNQPQHF
TRBV4-3	NA	TRBJ2-3	NA	16	TGCGCCAGCAGCCAAGAACTTAAGGGGGGGACAGATACGCAGTATTTT	CASSQELKGGTDTQYF
TRBV10-3	once	TRBJ1-1	TRBD1	13	TGTGCCATCAGTGAAGGGGGACAGGGGCGATCTTTCTTT	CAISEGGQGRSFF
TRBV3-1/TRBV3-2	NA	TRBJ1-6	NA	14	TGTGCCAGCCTCCAAACAGGGAGAAATTCACCCCTCCACTTT	CASLQTGRNSPLHF
TRBV9	NA	TRBJ2-3	NA	16	TGTGCCAGCAGCGTAGTATCCGGCGAGGCCACAGATACGCAGTATTTT	CASSVVSGEATDTQYF
TRBV18	NA	TRBJ1-1	TRBD1	13	TGTGCCAGCTTGGGACAGGTGAACACTGAAGCTTTCTTT	CASLGQVNTEAFF
TRBV1	NA	TRBJ1-3	NA	16	TGCACCAGCAGCTCAGCCCCGGCGGGGTCCGGAAACACCATATATTTT	CTSSSAPAGSGNTIYF
TRBV18	NA	TRBJ1-5	TRBD1	17	TGTGCCAGCTCACCCGCCGGGACAGGGATTGGTAATCAGCCCCAGCATTTT	CASSPAGTGIGNQPQHF
TRBV28	NA	TRBJ2-7	NA	14	TGTGCCAGCAGCCAAGACAGCCCCCCCTACGAGCAGTACTTC	CASSQDSPPYEQYF
TRBV27	NA	TRBJ2-6	NA	15	TGTGCCAGCAGTTATTCCGTGTTTGGGGCCAACGTCCTGACTTTC	CASSYSVFGANVLTF
TRBV5-1	NA	TRBJ2-5	NA	13	TGCGCCAGCAGCTTGGGGTCAGAAGAGACCCAGTACTTC	CASSLGSEETQYF
TRBV2	NA	TRBJ2-7	NA	12	TGTGCCAGCAGCCCCGGGTTTCACGAGCAGTACTTC	CASSPGFHEQYF